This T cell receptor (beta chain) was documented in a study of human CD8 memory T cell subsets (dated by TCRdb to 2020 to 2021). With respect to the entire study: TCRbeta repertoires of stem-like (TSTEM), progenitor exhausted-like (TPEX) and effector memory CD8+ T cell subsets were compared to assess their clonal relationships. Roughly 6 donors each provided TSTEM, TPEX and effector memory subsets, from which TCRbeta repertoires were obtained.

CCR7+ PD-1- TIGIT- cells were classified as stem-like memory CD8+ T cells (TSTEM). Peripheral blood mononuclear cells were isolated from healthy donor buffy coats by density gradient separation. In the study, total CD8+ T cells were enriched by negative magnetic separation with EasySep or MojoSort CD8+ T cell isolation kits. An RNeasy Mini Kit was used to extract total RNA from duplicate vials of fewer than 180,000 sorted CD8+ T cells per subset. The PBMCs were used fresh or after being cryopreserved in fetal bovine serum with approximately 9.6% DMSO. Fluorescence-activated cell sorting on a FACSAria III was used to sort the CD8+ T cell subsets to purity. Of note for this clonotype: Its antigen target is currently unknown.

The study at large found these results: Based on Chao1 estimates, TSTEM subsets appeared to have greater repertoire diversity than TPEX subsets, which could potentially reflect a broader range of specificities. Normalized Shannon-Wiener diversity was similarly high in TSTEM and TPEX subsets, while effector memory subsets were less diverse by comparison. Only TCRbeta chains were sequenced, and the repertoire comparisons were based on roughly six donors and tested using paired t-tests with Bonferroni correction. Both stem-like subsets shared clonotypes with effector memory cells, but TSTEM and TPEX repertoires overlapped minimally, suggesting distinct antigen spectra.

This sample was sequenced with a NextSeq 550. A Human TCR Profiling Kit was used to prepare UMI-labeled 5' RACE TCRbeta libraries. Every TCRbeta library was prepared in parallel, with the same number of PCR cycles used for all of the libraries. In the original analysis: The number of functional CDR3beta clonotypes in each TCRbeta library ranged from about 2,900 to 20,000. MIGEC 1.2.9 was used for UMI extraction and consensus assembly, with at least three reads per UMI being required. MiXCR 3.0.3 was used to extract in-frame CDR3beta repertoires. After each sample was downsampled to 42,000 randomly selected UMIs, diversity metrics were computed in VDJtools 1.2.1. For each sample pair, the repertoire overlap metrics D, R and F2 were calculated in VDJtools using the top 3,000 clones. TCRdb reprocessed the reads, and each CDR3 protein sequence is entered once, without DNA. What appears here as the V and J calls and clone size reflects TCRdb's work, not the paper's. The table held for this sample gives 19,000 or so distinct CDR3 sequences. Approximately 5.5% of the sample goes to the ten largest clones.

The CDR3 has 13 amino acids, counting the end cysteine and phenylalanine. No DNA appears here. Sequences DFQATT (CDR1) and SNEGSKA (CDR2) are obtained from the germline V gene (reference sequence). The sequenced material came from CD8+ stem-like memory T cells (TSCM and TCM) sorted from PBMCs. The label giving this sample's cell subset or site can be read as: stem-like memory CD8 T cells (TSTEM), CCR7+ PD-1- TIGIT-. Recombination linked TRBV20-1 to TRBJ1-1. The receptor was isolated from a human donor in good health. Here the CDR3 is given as CSANSAANTEAFF.